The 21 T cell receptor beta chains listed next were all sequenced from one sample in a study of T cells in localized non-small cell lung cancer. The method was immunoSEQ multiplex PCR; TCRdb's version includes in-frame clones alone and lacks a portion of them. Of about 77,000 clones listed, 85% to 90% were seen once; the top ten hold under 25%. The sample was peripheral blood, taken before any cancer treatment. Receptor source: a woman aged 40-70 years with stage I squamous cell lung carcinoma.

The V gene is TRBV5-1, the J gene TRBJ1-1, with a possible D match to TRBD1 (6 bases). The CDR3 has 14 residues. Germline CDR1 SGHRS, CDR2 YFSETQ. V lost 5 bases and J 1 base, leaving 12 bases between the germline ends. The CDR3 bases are TGCGCCAGCAGTTCGCTGGACAGGAACACTGAAGCTTTCTTT. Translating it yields CASSSLDRNTEAFF.

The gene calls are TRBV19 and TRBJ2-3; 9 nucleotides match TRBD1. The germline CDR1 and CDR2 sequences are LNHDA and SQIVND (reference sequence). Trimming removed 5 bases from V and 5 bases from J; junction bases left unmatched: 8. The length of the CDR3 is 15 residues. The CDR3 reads CASSSPRDREDTQYF. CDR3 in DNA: TGTGCCAGTAGTTCACCCCGGGACAGGGAAGATACGCAGTATTTT.

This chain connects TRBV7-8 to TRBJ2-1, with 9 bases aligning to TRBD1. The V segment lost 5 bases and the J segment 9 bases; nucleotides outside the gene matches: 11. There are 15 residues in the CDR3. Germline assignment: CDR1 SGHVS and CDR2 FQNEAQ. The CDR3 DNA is TGTGCCAGCAGCCCGTCACCGGGACAGGGAAGTGAGCAGTTCTTC. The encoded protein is CASSPSPGQGSEQFF.

The CDR3 DNA is TGTGCCAGCTCACCACGCGGGGCGCCTAATGAAAAACTGTTTTTT. Translating it yields CASSPRGAPNEKLFF. This chain uses TRBV18 with TRBJ1-4, with D perhaps TRBD1 (5 bases). CDR3 length equals 15 residues. The V end was cut by 1 base, the J end by 3 bases, with 9 bases between. Germline V gene data show CDR1 as KGHSH and CDR2 as LQKENI.

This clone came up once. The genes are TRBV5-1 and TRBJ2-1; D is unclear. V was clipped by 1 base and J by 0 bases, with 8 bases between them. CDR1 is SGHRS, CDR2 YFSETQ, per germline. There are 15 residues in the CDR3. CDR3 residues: CASSLYGNSYNEQFF. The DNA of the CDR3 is TGCGCCAGCAGCTTGTATGGTAACTCCTACAATGAGCAGTTCTTC.

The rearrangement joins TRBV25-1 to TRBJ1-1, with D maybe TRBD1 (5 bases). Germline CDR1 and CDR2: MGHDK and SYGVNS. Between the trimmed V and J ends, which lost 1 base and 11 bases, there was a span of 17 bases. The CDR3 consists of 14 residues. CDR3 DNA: TGTGCCAGCAGTGAATCTAGAGGGGAAAGAGGGGCTTTCTTT. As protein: CASSESRGERGAFF. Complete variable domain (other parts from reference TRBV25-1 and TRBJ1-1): EADIYQTPRYLVIGTGKKITLECSQTMGHDKMYWYQQDPGMELHLIHYSYGVNSTEKGDLSSESTVSRIRTEHFPLTLESARPSHTSQYLCASSESRGERGAFFGQGTRLTVV.

The CDR3 region is CASSIRTGSSNQPQHF. The CDR3 region has the DNA TGTGCCAGTAGTATTAGAACAGGGAGTAGCAATCAGCCCCAGCATTTT. The V call is TRBV19, the J call TRBJ1-5; D might be TRBD1 (6 bases). There are 16 residues in the CDR3. With 3 bases removed from V and 0 bases from J, the gap between germline ends came to 12 bases. The germline V gene encodes CDR1 LNHDA and CDR2 SQIVND (reference sequence).

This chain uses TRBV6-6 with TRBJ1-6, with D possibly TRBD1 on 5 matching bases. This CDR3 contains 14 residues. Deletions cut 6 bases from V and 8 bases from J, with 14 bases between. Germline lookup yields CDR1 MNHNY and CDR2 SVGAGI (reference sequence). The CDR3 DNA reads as TGTGCCAGCAGGTTGGGCAGGGATTATTCACCCCTCCACTTT. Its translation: CASRLGRDYSPLHF.

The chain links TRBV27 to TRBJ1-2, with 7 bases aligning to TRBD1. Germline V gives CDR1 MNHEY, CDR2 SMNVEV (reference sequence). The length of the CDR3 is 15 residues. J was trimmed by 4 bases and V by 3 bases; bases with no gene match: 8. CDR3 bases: TGTGCCAGCAGTTTCACCCCGGGACAGTTCTATGGCTACACCTTC. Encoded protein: CASSFTPGQFYGYTF.

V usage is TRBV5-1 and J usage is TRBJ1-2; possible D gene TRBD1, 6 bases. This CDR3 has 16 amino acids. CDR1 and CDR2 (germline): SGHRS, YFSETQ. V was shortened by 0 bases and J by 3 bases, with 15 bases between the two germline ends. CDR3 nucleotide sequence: TGCGCCAGCAGCTTGGATCCCCGACAGGCCCACTATGGCTACACCTTC. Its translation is CASSLDPRQAHYGYTF.

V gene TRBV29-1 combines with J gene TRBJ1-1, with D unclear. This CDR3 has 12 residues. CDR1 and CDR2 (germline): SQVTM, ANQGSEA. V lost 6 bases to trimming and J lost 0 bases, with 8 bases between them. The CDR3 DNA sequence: TGCAGCGTCTGCTACATGAACACTGAAGCTTTCTTT. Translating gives CSVCYMNTEAFF.

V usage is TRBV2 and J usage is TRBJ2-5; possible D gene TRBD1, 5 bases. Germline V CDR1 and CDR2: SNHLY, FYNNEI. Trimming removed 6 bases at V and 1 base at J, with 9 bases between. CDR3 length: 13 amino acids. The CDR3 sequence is CASSDSFQETQYF. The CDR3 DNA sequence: TGTGCCAGCAGCGACAGTTTCCAAGAGACCCAGTACTTC.

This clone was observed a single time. The CDR3 protein is CASSATGRGVSGYTF. CDR3 DNA sequence: TGTGCCAGCAGTGCAACCGGGAGAGGGGTTTCTGGCTACACCTTC. V gene TRBV27 combines with J gene TRBJ1-2; the D gene is possibly TRBD1 (5 bases). This CDR3 contains 15 residues. Germline CDR1 MNHEY, CDR2 SMNVEV (reference sequence). The V end lost 5 bases, the J end lost 7 bases, and 20 bases lay between the germline ends.

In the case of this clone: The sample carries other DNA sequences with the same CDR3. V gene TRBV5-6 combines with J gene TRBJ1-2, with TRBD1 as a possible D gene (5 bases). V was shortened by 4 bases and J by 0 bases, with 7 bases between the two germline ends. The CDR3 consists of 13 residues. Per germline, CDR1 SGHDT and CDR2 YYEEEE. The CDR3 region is CASSLDTNYGYTF. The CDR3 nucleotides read TGTGCCAGCAGCCTGGACACTAACTATGGCTACACCTTC.

Here the CDR3 reads CASSLRDTNTGELFF. CDR3 in DNA: TGTGCCAGCAGTTTACGCGACACCAACACCGGGGAGCTGTTTTTT. This chain joins TRBV27 and TRBJ2-2; D uncertain. The CDR3 sequence is 15 residues long. V was trimmed by 2 bases and J by 2 bases, leaving 9 bases between them. Germline V gene sequence: CDR1 MNHEY, CDR2 SMNVEV (reference sequence).

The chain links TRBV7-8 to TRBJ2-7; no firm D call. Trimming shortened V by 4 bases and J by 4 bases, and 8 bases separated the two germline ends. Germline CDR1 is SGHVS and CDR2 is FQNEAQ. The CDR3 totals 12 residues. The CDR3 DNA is TGTGCCAGCAGCTCAACCAGATACGAGCAGTACTTC. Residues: CASSSTRYEQYF.

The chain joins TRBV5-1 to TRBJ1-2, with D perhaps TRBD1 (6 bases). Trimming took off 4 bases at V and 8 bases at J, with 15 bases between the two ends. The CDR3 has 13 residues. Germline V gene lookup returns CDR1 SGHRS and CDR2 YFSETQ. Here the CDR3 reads CASSTTGSEGYTF. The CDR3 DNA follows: TGCGCCAGCAGCACAACAGGGTCAGAAGGCTACACCTTC. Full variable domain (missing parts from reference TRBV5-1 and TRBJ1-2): KAGVTQTPRYLIKTRGQQVTLSCSPISGHRSVSWYQQTPGQGLQFLFEYFSETQRNKGNFPGRFSGRQFSNSRSEMNVSTLELGDSALYLCASSTTGSEGYTFGSGTRLTVV.

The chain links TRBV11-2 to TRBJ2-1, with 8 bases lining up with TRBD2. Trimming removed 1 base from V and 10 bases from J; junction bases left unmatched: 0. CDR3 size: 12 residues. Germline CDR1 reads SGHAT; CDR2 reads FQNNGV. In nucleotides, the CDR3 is TGTGCCAGCAGCTTAGCGGGGGGGGAGCAGTTCTTC. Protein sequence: CASSLAGGEQFF.

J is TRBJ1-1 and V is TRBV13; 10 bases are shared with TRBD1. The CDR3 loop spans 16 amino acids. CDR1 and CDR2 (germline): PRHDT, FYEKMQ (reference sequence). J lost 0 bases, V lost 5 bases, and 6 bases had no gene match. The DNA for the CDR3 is TGTGCCAGCAGCCAGGGACAGGGGCCATTGAACACTGAAGCTTTCTTT. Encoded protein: CASSQGQGPLNTEAFF.

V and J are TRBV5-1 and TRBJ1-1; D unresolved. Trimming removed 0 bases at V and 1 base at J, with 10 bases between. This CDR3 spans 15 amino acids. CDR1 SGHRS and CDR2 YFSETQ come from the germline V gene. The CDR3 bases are TGCGCCAGCAGCTTGGAGTGGGCTCGGAACACTGAAGCTTTCTTT. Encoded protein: CASSLEWARNTEAFF.

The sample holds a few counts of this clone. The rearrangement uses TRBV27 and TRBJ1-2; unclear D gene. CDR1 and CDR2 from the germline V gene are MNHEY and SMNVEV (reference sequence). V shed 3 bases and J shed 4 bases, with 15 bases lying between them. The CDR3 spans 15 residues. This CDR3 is CASSFTGRLGYGYTF. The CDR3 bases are TGTGCCAGCAGTTTCACCGGCAGGCTTGGCTATGGCTACACCTTC.